The present TCR beta chain was sequenced within a study of CD8 T cells in Susac syndrome. After extraction with the RNeasy kit, 0.5 to 1 ug of the RNA was reverse transcribed using random hexamers. Amplification of TCR beta CDR3 used immunoSEQ multiplex PCR across 54 Vbeta and 13 Jbeta. TCRdb re-called the immunoSEQ multiplex PCR reads with MiXCR, one entry per CDR3 protein. The sample records fewer than 150,000 distinct CDR3 sequences, 94% being singletons. Germline values: CDR1 MNHEY, CDR2 SMNVEV (reference sequence). Between the trimmed V and J ends, which lost 6 bases and 0 bases, there was a span of 11 bases. The CDR3 is 15 amino acids. TCR beta sequencing covered blood CD8+ and CD4+ T cells. While serving as controls, healthy donors were matched for age and sex. Both CD4+ and CD8+ T cells were negatively isolated, and TEMRA cells underwent FACS enrichment.

The J gene is TRBJ2-2, the V gene TRBV27; D perhaps matches TRBD1 (5 bases). The clonotype comes from a human donor in good health. Source material: CD8+ T cells from PBMCs. The CDR3 spells CASRQDTANTGELFF. The CDR3 region has the DNA TGTGCCAGCAGGCAGGACACGGCGAACACCGGGGAGCTGTTTTTT.